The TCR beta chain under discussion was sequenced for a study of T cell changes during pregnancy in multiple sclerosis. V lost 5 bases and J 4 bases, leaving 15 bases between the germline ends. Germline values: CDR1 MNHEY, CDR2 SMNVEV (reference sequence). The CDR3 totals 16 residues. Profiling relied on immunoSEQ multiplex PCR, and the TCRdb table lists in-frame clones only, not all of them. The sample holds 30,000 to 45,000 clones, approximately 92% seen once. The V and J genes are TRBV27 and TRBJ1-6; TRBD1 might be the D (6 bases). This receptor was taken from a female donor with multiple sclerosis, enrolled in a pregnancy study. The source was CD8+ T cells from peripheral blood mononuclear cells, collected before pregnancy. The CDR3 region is CASSQTGGRYNSPLHF. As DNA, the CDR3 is TGTGCCAGCAGTCAGACAGGAGGAAGGTATAATTCACCCCTCCACTTT.